The clone carrying this T cell receptor (beta chain) occurred many times. TCRdb reprocessed the 5' RACE reads via MiXCR and lists one record per CDR3 protein. The sample lists some 260,000 distinct CDR3 sequences, over 12% occurring once. These data come from a study of identical twins. Germline loops: CDR1 SGDLS, CDR2 YYNGEE. V lost 2 bases and J 1 base, leaving 6 bases between the germline ends. The CDR3 length is 13 residues. The receptor comes from a woman between 18 and 29 years old in good health. The material sequenced was memory (CD45RO+) T cells sorted from blood. The rearrangement joins TRBV9 to TRBJ1-1; D remains ambiguous. The CDR3 loop is CASSVGENTEAFF. The CDR3 region has the DNA TGTGCCAGCAGCGTTGGGGAGAACACTGAAGCTTTCTTT.